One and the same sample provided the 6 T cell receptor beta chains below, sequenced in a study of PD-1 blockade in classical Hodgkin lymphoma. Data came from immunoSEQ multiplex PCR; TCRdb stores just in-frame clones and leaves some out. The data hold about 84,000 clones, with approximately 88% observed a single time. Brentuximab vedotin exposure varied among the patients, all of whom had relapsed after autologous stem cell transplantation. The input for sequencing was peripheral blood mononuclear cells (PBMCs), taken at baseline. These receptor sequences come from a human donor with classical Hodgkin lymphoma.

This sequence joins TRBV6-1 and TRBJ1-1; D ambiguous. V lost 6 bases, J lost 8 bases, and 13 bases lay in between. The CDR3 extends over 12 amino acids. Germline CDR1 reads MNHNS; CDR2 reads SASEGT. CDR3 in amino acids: CASSLVGGEAFF. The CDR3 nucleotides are TGTGCCAGCAGCCTAGTCGGAGGGGAAGCTTTCTTT.

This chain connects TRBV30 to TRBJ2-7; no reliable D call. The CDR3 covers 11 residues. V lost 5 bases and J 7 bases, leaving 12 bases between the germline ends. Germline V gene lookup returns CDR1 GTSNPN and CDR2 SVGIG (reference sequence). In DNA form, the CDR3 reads TGTGCCTGGGTCACCGGCACAGAGCAGTACTTC. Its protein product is CAWVTGTEQYF.

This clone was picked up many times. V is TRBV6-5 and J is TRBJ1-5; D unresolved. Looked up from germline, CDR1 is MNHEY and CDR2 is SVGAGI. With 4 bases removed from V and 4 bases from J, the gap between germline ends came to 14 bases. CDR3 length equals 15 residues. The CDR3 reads CASSFRANANQPQHF. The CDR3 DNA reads TGTGCCAGCAGTTTCCGGGCCAACGCAAATCAGCCCCAGCATTTT.

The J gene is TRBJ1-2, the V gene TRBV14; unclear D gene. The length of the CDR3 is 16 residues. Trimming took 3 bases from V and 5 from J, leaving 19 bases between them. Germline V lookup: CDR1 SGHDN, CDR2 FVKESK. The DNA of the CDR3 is TGTGCCAGCAGCCATTACGTTAGTCAAACAAGATATGGCTACACCTTC. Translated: CASSHYVSQTRYGYTF.

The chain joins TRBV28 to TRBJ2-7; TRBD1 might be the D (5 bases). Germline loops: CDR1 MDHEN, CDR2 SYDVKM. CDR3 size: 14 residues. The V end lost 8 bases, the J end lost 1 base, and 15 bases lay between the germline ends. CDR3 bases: TGTGCCAGCTCGGTCCAGGGTGGATCCTACGAGCAGTACTTC. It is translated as CASSVQGGSYEQYF.

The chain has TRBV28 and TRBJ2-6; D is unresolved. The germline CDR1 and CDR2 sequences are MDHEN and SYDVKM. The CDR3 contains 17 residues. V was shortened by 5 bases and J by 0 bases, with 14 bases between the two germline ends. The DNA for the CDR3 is TGTGCCAGCAGTATTCGGGTTTGGAGCTCTGGGGCCAACGTCCTGACTTTC. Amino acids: CASSIRVWSSGANVLTF.